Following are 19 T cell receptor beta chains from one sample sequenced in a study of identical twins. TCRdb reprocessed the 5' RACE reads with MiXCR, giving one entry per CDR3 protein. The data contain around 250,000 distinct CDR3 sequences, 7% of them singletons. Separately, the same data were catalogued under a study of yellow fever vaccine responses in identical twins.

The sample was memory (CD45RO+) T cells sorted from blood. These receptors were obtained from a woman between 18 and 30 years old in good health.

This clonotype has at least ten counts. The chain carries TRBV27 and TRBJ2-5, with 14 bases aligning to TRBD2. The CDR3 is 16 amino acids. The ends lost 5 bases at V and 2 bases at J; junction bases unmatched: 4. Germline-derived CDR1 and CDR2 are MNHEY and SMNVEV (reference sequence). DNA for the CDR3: TGTGCCAGCAGTCCCCGGACTAGCGGGGGGCAAGAGACCCAGTACTTC. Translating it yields CASSPRTSGGQETQYF.

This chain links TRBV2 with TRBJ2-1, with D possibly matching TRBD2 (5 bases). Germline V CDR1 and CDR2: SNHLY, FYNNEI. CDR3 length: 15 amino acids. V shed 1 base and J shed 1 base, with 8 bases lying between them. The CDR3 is CASSEVALSYNEQFF. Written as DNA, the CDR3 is TGTGCCAGCAGTGAAGTAGCGCTATCCTACAATGAGCAGTTCTTC.

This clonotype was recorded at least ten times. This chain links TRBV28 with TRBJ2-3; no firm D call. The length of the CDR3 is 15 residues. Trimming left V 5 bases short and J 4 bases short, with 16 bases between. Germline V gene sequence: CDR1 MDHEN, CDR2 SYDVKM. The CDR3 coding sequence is TGTGCCAGCAGTGGACCGGGCCGTGGGGCAGATACGCAGTATTTT. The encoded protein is CASSGPGRGADTQYF.

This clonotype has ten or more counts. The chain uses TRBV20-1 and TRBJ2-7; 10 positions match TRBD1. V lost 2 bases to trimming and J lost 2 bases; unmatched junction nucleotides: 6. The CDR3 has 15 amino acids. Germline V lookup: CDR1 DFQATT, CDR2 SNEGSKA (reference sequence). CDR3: CSARNPTGGPYEQYF. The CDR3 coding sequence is TGCAGTGCTAGAAACCCGACAGGGGGCCCCTACGAGCAGTACTTC.

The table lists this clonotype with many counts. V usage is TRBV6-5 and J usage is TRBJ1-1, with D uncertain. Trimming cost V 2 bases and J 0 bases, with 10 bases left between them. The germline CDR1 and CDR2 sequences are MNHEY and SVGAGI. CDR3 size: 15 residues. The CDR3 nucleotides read TGTGCCAGCAGTTACCAAGGGAAAATGAACACTGAAGCTTTCTTT. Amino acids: CASSYQGKMNTEAFF.

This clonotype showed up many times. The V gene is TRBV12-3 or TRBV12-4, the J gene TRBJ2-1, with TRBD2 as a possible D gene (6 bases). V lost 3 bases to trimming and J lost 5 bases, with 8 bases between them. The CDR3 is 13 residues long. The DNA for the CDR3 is TGTGCCAGCAGTTTGGACTACCACAATGAGCAGTTCTTC. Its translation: CASSLDYHNEQFF.

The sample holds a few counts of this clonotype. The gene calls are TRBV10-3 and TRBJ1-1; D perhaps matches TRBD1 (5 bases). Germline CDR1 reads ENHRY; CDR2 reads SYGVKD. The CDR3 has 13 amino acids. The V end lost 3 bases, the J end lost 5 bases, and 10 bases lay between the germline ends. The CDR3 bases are TGTGCCATCAGTGAATTGGGGGATACTGAAGCTTTCTTT. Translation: CAISELGDTEAFF.

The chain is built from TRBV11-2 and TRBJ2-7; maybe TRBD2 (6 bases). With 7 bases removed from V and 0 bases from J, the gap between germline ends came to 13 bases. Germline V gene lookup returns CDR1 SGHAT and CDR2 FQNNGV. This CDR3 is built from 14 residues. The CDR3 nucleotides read TGTGCCAGCACACCGGGACTCCTCTCCTACGAGCAGTACTTC. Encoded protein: CASTPGLLSYEQYF.

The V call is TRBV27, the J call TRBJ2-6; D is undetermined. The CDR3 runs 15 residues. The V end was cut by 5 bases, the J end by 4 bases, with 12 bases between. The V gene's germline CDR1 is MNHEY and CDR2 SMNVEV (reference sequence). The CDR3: CASSARQTGANVLTF. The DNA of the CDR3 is TGTGCCAGCAGTGCCCGCCAGACGGGGGCCAACGTCCTGACTTTC. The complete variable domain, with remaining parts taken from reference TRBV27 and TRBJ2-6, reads EAQVTQNPRYLITVTGKKLTVTCSQNMNHEYMSWYRQDPGLGLRQIYYSMNVEVTDKGDVPEGYKVSRKEKRNFPLILESPSPNQTSLYFCASSARQTGANVLTFGAGSRLTVL.

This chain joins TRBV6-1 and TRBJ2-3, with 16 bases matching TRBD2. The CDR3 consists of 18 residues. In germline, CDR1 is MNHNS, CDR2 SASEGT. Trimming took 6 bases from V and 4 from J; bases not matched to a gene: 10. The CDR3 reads CASSPAGTSGRVSDTQYF. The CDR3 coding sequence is TGTGCCAGCAGCCCTGCCGGGACTAGCGGGAGGGTATCAGATACGCAGTATTTT.

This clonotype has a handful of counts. The CDR3 DNA sequence: TGTGCCAGCAGCTTAACGACTAGCGGCACAGATACGCAGTATTTT. It yields the protein CASSLTTSGTDTQYF. The genes are TRBV11-2 and TRBJ2-3; 8 bases align to TRBD2. Germline V gene sequence: CDR1 SGHAT, CDR2 FQNNGV. The ends lost 2 bases at V and 1 base at J; junction bases unmatched: 2. The CDR3 is made up of 15 amino acids.

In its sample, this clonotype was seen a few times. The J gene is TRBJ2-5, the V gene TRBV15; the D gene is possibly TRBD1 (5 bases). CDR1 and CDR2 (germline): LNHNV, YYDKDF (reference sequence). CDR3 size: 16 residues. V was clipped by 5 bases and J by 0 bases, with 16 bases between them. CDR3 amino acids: CATSGWGGSDQETQYF. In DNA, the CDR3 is TGTGCCACCAGCGGGTGGGGCGGCAGCGACCAAGAGACCCAGTACTTC.

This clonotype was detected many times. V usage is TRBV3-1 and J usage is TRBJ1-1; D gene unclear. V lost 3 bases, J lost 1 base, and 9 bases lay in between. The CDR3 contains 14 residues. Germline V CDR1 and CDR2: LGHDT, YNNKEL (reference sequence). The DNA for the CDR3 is TGTGCCAGCAGCCAGGGTCACAAGAACACTGAAGCTTTCTTT. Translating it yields CASSQGHKNTEAFF.

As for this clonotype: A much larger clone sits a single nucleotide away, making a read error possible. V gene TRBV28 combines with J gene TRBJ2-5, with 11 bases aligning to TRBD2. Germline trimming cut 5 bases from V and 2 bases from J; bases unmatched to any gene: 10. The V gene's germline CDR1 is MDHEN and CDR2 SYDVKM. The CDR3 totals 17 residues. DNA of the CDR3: TGTGCCAGCAGTCCCGGATGGCGACTAGCGGGGCAAGAGACCCAGTACTTC. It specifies CASSPGWRLAGQETQYF. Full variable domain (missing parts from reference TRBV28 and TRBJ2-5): DVKVTQSSRYLVKRTGEKVFLECVQDMDHENMFWYRQDPGLGLRLIYFSYDVKMKEKGDIPEGYSVSREKKERFSLILESASTNQTSMYLCASSPGWRLAGQETQYFGPGTRLLVL.

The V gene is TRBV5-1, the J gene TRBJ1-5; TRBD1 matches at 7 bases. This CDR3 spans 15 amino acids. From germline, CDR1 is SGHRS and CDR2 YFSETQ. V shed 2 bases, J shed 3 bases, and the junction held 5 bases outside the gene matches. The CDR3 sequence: CASSLGDSSNQPQHF. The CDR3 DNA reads TGCGCCAGCAGCTTAGGGGACAGCTCCAATCAGCCCCAGCATTTT.

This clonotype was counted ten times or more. For the CDR3, the DNA is TGTGCCAGCAGTCACTATACTAGTGGCAGGGGGCAGTGGGAGCTGTTTTTT. Its translation: CASSHYTSGRGQWELFF. V gene TRBV6-5 combines with J gene TRBJ2-2; 8 positions agree with TRBD1. J lost 9 bases, V lost 5 bases, and 17 bases had no gene match. The CDR3 extends over 17 amino acids. Germline V lookup: CDR1 MNHEY, CDR2 SVGAGI.

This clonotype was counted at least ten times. The CDR3 reads CSATDRTYNEQFF. The DNA for the CDR3 is TGCAGTGCAACCGACAGAACCTACAATGAGCAGTTCTTC. The genes are TRBV20-1 and TRBJ2-1, with D perhaps matching TRBD1 (5 bases). This CDR3 region has 13 residues. In germline, CDR1 is DFQATT, CDR2 SNEGSKA (reference sequence). V was pared by 6 bases and J by 2 bases, with 11 bases between.

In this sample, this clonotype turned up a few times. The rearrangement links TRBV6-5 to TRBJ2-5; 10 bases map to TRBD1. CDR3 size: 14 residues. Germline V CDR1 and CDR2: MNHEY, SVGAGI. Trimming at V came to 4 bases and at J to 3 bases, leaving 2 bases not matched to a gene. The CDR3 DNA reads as TGTGCCAGCAGTTTGACAGGGGGCGAAGAGACCCAGTACTTC. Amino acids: CASSLTGGEETQYF.

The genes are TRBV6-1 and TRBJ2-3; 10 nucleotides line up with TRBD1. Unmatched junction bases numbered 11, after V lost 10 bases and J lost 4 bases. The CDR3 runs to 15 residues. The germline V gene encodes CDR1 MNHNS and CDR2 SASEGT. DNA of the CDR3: TGTGCCATCTTACGGACAGGGGGAAGCTCAGATACGCAGTATTTT. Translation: CAILRTGGSSDTQYF.